This T cell receptor (beta chain) was recovered during a study of quantifying T cell responses using KT2 cells. For the study at large: cDNA was made from DNase-treated RNA using alpha and beta constant primers. Estimated efficiency of the T4 ligation step was above 8.5% under optimum conditions. Study-wide findings and caveats: KT2 sequence counts showed saturation when very many KT2 cells were spiked in. KT2 clone alpha and beta sequence counts scaled linearly with input KT2 cell number. At about one KT2 cell per 100,000 PBMC, KT2 sequences were still detected.

An oligo carrying a UMI was ligated to the cDNA 3' end. First-round PCR used around 4 cycles and beta primers RC1.1 and RC1.2 covering TRBC1 and TRBC2. One entry per CDR3 protein results from TCRdb running MiXCR on the UMI-ligation and nested PCR reads. The sample shows fewer than 40,000 distinct CDR3 sequences, approximately 6.8% of them seen only once. Germline lookup yields CDR1 LGHDT and CDR2 YNNKEL (reference sequence). This CDR3 spans 15 amino acids. Trimming removed 3 bases from V and 7 bases from J, with 18 bases in between. The table lists this clonotype with many counts. Its cognate antigen is unknown.

This TCR derives from a human donor. The chain uses TRBV3-1 and TRBJ1-2, with a possible D match to TRBD1 (6 bases). Sequenced sample: PBMCs spiked with cells of the T cell clone KT2. The chain's CDR3 is CASSQQGYRVGGYTF. The CDR3 region has the DNA TGTGCCAGCAGCCAGCAGGGGTACCGGGTTGGTGGCTACACCTTC.